A single TCR beta chain is shown here with its context. What it binds is unknown. V was trimmed by 0 bases and J by 3 bases, leaving 9 bases between them. CDR1 and CDR2 (germline): LNHNV, YYDKDF (reference sequence). This CDR3 is 15 amino acids long. The library was made from cDNA and included unique molecular identifiers. TCRdb re-called the PCR reads through MiXCR, storing one row per CDR3 protein. The sample holds 750,000 to 950,000 distinct CDR3 sequences, 46% seen once. This record comes from a study of post-analysis software for immune sequencing data. Study outcomes and limitations: Five TRBV segments, TRBV5-6, TRBV5-1 and TRBV20-1 among them, were found more frequent in patients than controls. Co-batched samples clustered tightly together by F measure.

The chain uses TRBV15 and TRBJ1-5; D gene uncertain. Sequenced material: blood. The sequence was obtained from a girl under 18 with multiple sclerosis. CDR3 region: CATSRDGQVNQPQHF. CDR3 coding DNA: TGTGCCACCAGCAGAGATGGGCAGGTCAATCAGCCCCAGCATTTT.